This TCR beta chain emerged from a study of T cell repertoires in cytomegalovirus infection. On the study more broadly: Public TCR beta signatures provided an indication of both CMV infection and a matching HLA type. Study results and caveats: HLA-C-restricted CMV-specific TCR beta clonotypes prevailed in the ex vivo response. Summed frequency of shared TCR beta families picked out CMV carriers who also had the relevant HLA.

TCRdb called the reads again in MiXCR, with one record for every CDR3 protein. In the table there are just over 450,000 distinct CDR3 sequences, about 42% of which are singletons. The CDR3 totals 12 residues. The V gene's germline CDR1 is SNHLY and CDR2 FYNNEI. Between the trimmed V and J ends, which lost 7 bases and 12 bases, there was a span of 16 bases. Concerning this clonotype: Its antigen remains unidentified.

This clonotype was obtained from a human donor in good health (CMV status not recorded). Some clones in this sample may be carry-over from other donors' samples. The sequencing here drew on cultured PBMCs, taken from culture after CMV antigen stimulation. The chain joins TRBV2 to TRBJ2-4; D is undetermined. CDR3 nucleotides: TGTGCCAGCATGGCCCCGGTCGGTAGTCAGTACTTC. Its protein is CASMAPVGSQYF.